This TCR beta chain was retrieved from a study of cytomegalovirus exposure and HLA in healthy donors. Turning to the study itself: Unique TCR beta sequences numbering about 100 million came from 190 million or so T cells in an earlier analysis. Within the Caucasian-associated ancestry cluster were roughly 81% of the roughly 360 genotyped donors. General study findings and limits: Previously analyzed data showed that most TCR beta V segments were productive at a frequency of about 90% or about 30%.

The germline gives CDR1 WSHSY, CDR2 SAAADI. Trimming took off 3 bases at V and 0 bases at J, with 11 bases between the two ends. This CDR3 has 15 residues. Comment on this clone: Its antigen is still unknown.

Amplification used 60 Vbeta primers and 13 Jbeta primers. Here immunoSEQ multiplex PCR was the method, and the copy in TCRdb shows in-frame clones only, minus some. This table holds 150,000 to 200,000 clones, over 75% found once. Sequencing input: PBMCs. The J gene is TRBJ1-2, the V gene TRBV10-2; D may be TRBD1 (5 bases). This TCR was recovered from a woman in her forties or fifties in good health and CMV-seropositive. This chain's CDR3 is CASSDPGLANYGYTF. DNA of the CDR3: TGCGCCAGCAGTGATCCGGGACTAGCTAACTATGGCTACACCTTC.